This T cell receptor (beta chain) was profiled in a study of CD8 T cells in Susac syndrome. The V gene's germline CDR1 is SQVTM and CDR2 ANQGSEA. The J segment lost 5 bases and the V segment lost 6 bases, leaving 14 bases of the junction unmatched. This CDR3 is 16 amino acids long. The authors reverse transcribed roughly 0.5 to 1 ug RNA with random hexamers. From the immunoSEQ multiplex PCR reads, TCRdb called clonotypes with MiXCR, one entry per CDR3 protein. The data show about 140,000 distinct CDR3 sequences, approximately 95% seen once. The sequenced sample consisted of CD4+ T cells from PBMCs. The clonotype was recovered from a human donor with Susac syndrome. V is TRBV29-1 and J is TRBJ2-2; 8 bases agree with TRBD1. This CDR3 is CSVVTGERVGTGELFF. DNA of the CDR3: TGCAGCGTCGTGACAGGGGAGAGGGTCGGAACCGGGGAGCTGTTTTTT.